This T cell receptor (beta chain) emerged from a study of shared clonotypes between healthy human individuals. The table came from immunoSEQ multiplex PCR; TCRdb's copy has only in-frame clones and leaves some out. The sample has roughly 720,000 clones; about 90% are singletons. V lost 6 bases and J 1 base, leaving 4 bases between the germline ends. Germline CDR1 and CDR2: DFQATT and SNEGSKA (reference sequence). This CDR3 is 11 amino acids long. The chain is built from TRBV20-1 and TRBJ1-3, with D unresolved. The sequenced sample consisted of memory CD8+ T cells from PBMCs. Described subset: CD45RO+ cells pooled with CCR7-negative TemRA cells. The receptor was derived from a man aged 18 to 29 in good health. Some clones in this sample may be carry-over from other donors' samples. CDR3 in amino acids: CSAESGNTIYF. In nucleotides, the CDR3 is TGCAGTGCCGAATCTGGAAACACCATATATTTT.